The following is a T cell receptor (beta chain) sequence with its context. These data come from a study of blood T cell repertoires in COVID-19. Study at large: Some COVID-19 samples were acute and others convalescent; all came from the United States, Italy and Spain. T cells, B-cell-depleted T cells, or PBMCs provided the cDNA or gDNA that served as material.

Authors' processing steps: How many nucleated cells were present was estimated from reference gene primer amplification. The protocol was immunoSEQ multiplex PCR, while the TCRdb copy is restricted to in-frame clones and leaves out a portion. V, J and clone size were drawn from that table, and D and trimming were deduced from the DNA. The top ten hold over 3.5% of the sample, which has 260,000 or so clones, around 82% seen once. The V end was cut by 7 bases, the J end by 5 bases, with 12 bases between. This CDR3 has 14 residues. The germline V gene encodes CDR1 SNHLY and CDR2 FYNNEI. This TCR derives from a woman in her sixties or seventies with acute or convalescent COVID-19. This rearrangement joins TRBV2 to TRBJ1-6; D may be TRBD1 (6 bases). Sample: peripheral blood. CDR3 sequence reads: CASNLDRNNSPLHF. The CDR3 nucleotides are TGTGCCAGCAATCTGGACAGAAATAATTCACCCCTCCACTTT. Full variable domain (missing parts from reference TRBV2 and TRBJ1-6): EPEVTQTPSHQVTQMGQEVILRCVPISNHLYFYWYRQILGQKVEFLVSFYNNEISEKSEIFDDQFSVERPDGSNFTLKIRSTKLEDSAMYFCASNLDRNNSPLHFGNGTRLTVT.